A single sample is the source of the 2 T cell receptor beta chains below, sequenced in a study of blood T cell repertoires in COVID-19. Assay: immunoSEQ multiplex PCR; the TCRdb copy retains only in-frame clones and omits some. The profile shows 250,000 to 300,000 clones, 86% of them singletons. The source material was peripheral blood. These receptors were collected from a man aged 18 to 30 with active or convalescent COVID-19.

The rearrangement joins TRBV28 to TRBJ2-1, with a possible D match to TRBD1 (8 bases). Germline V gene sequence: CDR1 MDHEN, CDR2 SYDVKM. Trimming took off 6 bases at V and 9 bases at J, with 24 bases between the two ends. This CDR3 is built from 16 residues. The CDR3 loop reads CASSSGGQGVYGEQFF. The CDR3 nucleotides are TGTGCCAGCAGCTCGGGAGGACAGGGTGTGTACGGTGAGCAGTTCTTC.

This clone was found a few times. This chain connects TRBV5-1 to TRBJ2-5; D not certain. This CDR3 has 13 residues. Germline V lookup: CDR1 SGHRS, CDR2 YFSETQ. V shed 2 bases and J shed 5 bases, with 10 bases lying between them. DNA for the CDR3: TGCGCCAGCAGCTTAGAGACGCGGGAGACCCAGTACTTC. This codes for CASSLETRETQYF.